These T cell receptor beta chains were read from a single sample in a study of T-cell reconstitution after alpha-beta-depleted transplantation in children. TCRdb used MiXCR to reprocess the PCR reads, holding one entry per CDR3 protein. Of approximately 400,000 distinct CDR3 sequences listed, 15% to 20% are singletons. The material was PBMCs, mostly from graft donor cells, obtained 360 days after TCRalphabeta/CD19-depleted stem cell transplant. Source of these receptors: a boy under two years old who had a stem cell transplant for Wiskott-Aldrich syndrome, so the T cells may come from the graft donor. Both conserved end residues are part of each CDR3. D genes are given only for firm matches. Rows may omit the clone size; those that give it use once, few, many or a size class.

v_gene: TRBV6-1; abundance: -; d_gene: TRBD2; j_gene: TRBJ2-3; CDR3aa: CASSRRLAEYTQYF; CDR3nt: TGTGCCAGCAGTCGCAGACTAGCCGAGTACACGCAGTATTTT
v_gene: TRBV29-1; abundance: many; d_gene: -; j_gene: TRBJ2-5; CDR3aa: CSAGRRETQYF; CDR3nt: TGCAGCGCTGGCCGGAGGGAGACCCAGTACTTC
v_gene: TRBV29-1; abundance: few; d_gene: -; j_gene: TRBJ2-5; CDR3aa: CSVERGSGQETQYF; CDR3nt: TGCAGCGTTGAAAGGGGTAGCGGCCAAGAGACCCAGTACTTC
v_gene: TRBV10-3; abundance: few; d_gene: TRBD1; j_gene: TRBJ2-7; CDR3aa: CAISDDRDRFYEQYF; CDR3nt: TGTGCCATCAGTGACGACCGGGACAGATTCTACGAGCAGTACTTC
v_gene: TRBV7-2; abundance: many; d_gene: -; j_gene: TRBJ2-7; CDR3aa: CASSLRATASYEQYF; CDR3nt: TGTGCCAGCAGCTTGCGGGCCACAGCCTCCTACGAGCAGTACTTC
v_gene: TRBV24-1; abundance: few; d_gene: TRBD1; j_gene: TRBJ2-2; CDR3aa: CATSGAMGTGETGELFF; CDR3nt: TGTGCCACCAGTGGAGCTATGGGCACAGGGGAAACCGGGGAGCTGTTTTTT
v_gene: TRBV20-1; abundance: few; d_gene: -; j_gene: TRBJ2-1; CDR3aa: CSASNGNNEQFF; CDR3nt: TGCAGTGCTAGTAACGGTAACAATGAGCAGTTCTTC
v_gene: TRBV29-1; abundance: few; d_gene: -; j_gene: TRBJ2-3; CDR3aa: CSVGRGTDTQYF; CDR3nt: TGCAGCGTTGGAAGGGGCACAGATACGCAGTATTTT
v_gene: TRBV6-1; abundance: many; d_gene: TRBD2; j_gene: TRBJ2-1; CDR3aa: CASLKLAGGSNEQFF; CDR3nt: TGTGCCAGCCTTAAACTAGCGGGAGGTTCTAATGAGCAGTTCTTC
v_gene: TRBV5-5; abundance: -; d_gene: TRBD2; j_gene: TRBJ2-7; CDR3aa: CASSLGLAGPLSYEQYF; CDR3nt: TGTGCCAGCAGCTTGGGGCTAGCGGGTCCTCTTTCCTACGAGCAGTACTTC
v_gene: TRBV4-3; abundance: -; d_gene: TRBD1; j_gene: TRBJ2-5; CDR3aa: CASSQVWTGFQETQYF; CDR3nt: TGCGCCAGCAGCCAAGTTTGGACAGGGTTCCAAGAGACCCAGTACTTC